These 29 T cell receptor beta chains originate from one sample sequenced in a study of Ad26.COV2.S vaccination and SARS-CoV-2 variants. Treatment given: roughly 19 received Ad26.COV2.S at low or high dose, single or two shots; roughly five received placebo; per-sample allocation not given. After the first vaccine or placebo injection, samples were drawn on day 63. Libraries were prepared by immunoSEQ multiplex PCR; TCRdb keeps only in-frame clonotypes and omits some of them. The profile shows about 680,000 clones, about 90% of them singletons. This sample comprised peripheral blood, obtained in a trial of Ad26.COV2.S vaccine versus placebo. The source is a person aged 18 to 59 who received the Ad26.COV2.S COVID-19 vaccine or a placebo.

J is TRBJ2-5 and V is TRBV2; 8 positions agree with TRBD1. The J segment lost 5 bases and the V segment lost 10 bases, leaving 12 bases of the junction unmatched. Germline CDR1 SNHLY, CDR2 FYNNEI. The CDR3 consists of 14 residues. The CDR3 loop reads CATSDRAPGETQYF. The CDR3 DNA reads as TGTGCCACCTCGGACAGGGCGCCCGGCGAGACCCAGTACTTC. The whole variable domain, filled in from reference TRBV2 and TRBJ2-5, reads EPEVTQTPSHQVTQMGQEVILRCVPISNHLYFYWYRQILGQKVEFLVSFYNNEISEKSEIFDDQFSVERPDGSNFTLKIRSTKLEDSAMYFCATSDRAPGETQYFGPGTRLLVL.

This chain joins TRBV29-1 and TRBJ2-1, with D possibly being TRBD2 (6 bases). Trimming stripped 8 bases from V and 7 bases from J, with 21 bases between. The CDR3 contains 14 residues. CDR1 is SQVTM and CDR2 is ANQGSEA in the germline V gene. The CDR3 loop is CSIRARESGNEQFF. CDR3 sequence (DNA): TGCAGCATCAGAGCCAGGGAAAGCGGGAATGAGCAGTTCTTC.

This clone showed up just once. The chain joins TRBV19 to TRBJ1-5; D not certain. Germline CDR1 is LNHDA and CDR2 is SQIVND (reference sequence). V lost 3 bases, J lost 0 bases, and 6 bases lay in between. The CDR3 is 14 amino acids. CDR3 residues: CASSMEISNQPQHF. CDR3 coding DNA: TGTGCCAGTAGTATGGAGATTAGCAATCAGCCCCAGCATTTT.

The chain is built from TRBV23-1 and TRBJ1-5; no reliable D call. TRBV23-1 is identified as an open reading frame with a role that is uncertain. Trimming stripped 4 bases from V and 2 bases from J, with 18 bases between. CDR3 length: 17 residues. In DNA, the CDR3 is TGCGCCAGCAGTCGCGGCCGATCATTCCCGGGCAATCAGCCCCAGCATTTT. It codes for CASSRGRSFPGNQPQHF.

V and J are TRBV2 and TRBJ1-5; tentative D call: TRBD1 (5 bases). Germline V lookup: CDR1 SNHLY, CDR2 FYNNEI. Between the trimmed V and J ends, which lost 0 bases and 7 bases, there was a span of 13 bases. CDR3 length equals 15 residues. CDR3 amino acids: CASSEATIQGQPQHF. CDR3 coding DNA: TGTGCCAGCAGTGAAGCCACAATTCAGGGCCAGCCCCAGCATTTT. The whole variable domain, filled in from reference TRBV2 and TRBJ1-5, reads EPEVTQTPSHQVTQMGQEVILRCVPISNHLYFYWYRQILGQKVEFLVSFYNNEISEKSEIFDDQFSVERPDGSNFTLKIRSTKLEDSAMYFCASSEATIQGQPQHFGDGTRLSIL.

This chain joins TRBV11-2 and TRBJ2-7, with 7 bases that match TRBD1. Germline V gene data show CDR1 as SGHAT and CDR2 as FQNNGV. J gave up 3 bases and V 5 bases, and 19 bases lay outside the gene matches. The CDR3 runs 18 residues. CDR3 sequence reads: CASSPLDRVRGNSYEQYF. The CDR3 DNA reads TGTGCCAGCAGCCCGCTAGACAGGGTACGGGGAAACAGCTACGAGCAGTACTTC.

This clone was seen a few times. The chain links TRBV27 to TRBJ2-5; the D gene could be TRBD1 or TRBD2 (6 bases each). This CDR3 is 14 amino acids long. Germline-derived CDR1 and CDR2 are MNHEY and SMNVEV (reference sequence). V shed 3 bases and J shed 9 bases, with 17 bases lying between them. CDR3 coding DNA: TGTGCCAGCAGTTTCGATGGGGGCTGGGAGGCCCAGTACTTC. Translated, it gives CASSFDGGWEAQYF.

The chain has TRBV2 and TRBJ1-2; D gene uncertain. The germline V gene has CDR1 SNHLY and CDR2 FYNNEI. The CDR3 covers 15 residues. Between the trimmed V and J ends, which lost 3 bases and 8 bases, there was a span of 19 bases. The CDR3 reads CASSDVGEPGNGYTF. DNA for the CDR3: TGTGCCAGCAGTGATGTTGGGGAACCGGGGAACGGCTACACCTTC.

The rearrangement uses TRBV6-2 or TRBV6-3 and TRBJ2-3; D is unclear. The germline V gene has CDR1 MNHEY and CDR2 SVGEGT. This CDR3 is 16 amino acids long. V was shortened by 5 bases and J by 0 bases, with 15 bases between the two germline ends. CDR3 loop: CASSPTSQASTDTQYF. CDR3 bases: TGTGCCAGCAGTCCCACCTCTCAAGCTAGCACAGATACGCAGTATTTT.

CDR3 nucleotide sequence: TGTGCCAGCAGTGATTCAGGGGGGAGCACAGATACGCAGTATTTT. It is translated as CASSDSGGSTDTQYF. V and J are TRBV6-1 and TRBJ2-3; TRBD1 might be the D (7 bases). In germline, CDR1 is MNHNS, CDR2 SASEGT. This CDR3 has 15 residues. The V end was cut by 3 bases, the J end by 0 bases, with 10 bases between.

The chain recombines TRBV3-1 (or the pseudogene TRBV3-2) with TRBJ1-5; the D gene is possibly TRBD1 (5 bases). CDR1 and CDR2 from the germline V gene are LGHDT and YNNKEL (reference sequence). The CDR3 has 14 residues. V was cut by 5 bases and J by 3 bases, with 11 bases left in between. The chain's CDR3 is CASSYTGFNQPQHF. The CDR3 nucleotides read TGTGCCAGCAGCTATACAGGTTTCAATCAGCCCCAGCATTTT.

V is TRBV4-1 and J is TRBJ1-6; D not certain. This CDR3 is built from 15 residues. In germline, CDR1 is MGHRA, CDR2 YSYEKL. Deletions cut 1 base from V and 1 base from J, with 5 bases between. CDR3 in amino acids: CASSQAGSYNSPLHF. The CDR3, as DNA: TGCGCCAGCAGCCAAGCCGGGTCCTATAATTCACCCCTCCACTTT.

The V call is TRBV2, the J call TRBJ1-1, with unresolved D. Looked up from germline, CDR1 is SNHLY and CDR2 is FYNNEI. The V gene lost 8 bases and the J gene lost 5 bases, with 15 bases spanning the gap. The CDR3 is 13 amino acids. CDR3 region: CASVKDGWTEAFF. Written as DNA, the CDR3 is TGTGCCAGCGTAAAGGATGGCTGGACTGAAGCTTTCTTT. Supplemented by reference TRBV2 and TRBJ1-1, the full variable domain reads EPEVTQTPSHQVTQMGQEVILRCVPISNHLYFYWYRQILGQKVEFLVSFYNNEISEKSEIFDDQFSVERPDGSNFTLKIRSTKLEDSAMYFCASVKDGWTEAFFGQGTRLTVV.

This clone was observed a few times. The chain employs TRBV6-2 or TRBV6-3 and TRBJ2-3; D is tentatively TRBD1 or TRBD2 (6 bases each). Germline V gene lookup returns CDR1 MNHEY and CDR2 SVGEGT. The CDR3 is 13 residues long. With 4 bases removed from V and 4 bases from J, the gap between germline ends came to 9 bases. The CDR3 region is CASSSGEADTQYF. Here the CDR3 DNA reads TGTGCCAGCAGTTCAGGGGAGGCAGATACGCAGTATTTT.

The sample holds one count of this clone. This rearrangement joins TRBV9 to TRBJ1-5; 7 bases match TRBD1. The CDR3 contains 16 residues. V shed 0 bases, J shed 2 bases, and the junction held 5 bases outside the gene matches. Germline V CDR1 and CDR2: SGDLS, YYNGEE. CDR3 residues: CASSVGPDRGNQPQHF. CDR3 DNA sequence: TGTGCCAGCAGCGTAGGTCCCGACAGGGGCAATCAGCCCCAGCATTTT.

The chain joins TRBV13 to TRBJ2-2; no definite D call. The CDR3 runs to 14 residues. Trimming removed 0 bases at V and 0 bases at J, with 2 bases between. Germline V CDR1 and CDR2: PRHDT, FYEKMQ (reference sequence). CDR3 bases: TGTGCCAGCAGCTTAGGCACGAACACCGGGGAGCTGTTTTTT. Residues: CASSLGTNTGELFF. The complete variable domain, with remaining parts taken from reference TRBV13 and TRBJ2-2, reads AAGVIQSPRHLIKEKRETATLKCYPIPRHDTVYWYQQGPGQDPQFLISFYEKMQSDKGSIPDRFSAQQFSDYHSELNMSSLELGDSALYFCASSLGTNTGELFFGEGSRLTVL.

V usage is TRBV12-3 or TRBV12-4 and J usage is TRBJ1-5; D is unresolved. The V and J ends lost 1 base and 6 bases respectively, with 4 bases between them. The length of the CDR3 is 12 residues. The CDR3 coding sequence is TGTGCCAGCAGTTTAGGGTTTCAGCCCCAGCATTTT. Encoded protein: CASSLGFQPQHF.

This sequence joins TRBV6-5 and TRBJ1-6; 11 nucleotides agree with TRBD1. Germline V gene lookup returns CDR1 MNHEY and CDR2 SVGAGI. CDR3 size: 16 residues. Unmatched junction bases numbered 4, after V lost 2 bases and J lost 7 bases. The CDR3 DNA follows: TGTGCCAGCAGTTACGGACAGGGGGCGTGGAATTCACCCCTCCACTTT. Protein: CASSYGQGAWNSPLHF.

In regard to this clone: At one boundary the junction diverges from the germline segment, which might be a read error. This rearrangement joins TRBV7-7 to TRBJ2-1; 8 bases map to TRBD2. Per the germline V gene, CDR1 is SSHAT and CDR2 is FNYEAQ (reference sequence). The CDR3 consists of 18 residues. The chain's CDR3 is CASSSPALAEGSYNEQFF. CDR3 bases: TGTGCTAGCAGCTCTCCCGCACTAGCGGAGGGGTCCTACAATGAGCAGTTCTTC.

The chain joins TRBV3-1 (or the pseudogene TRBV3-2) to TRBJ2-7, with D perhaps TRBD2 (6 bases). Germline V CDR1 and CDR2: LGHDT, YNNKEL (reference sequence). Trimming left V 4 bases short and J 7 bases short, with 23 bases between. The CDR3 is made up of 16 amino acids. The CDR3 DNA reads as TGTGCCAGCAGCCCCCCCGCAGCGGGCAGACGGGGGGAGCAGTACTTC. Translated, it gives CASSPPAAGRRGEQYF.

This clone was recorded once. The DNA for the CDR3 is TGTGCCAGCTCACACAGAGAGACAGGGAAGGCCTACAATGAGCAGTTCTTC. This codes for CASSHRETGKAYNEQFF. The chain employs TRBV18 and TRBJ2-1; TRBD1 aligns across 7 bases. Per the germline V gene, CDR1 is KGHSH and CDR2 is LQKENI. The CDR3 covers 17 residues. Trimming at V came to 4 bases and at J to 2 bases, leaving 11 bases not matched to a gene.

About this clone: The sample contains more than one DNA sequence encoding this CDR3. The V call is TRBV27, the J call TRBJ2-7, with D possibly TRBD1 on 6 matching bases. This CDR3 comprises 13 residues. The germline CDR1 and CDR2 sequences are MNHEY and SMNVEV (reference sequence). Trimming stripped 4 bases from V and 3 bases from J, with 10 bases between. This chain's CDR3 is CASSSGQSYEQYF. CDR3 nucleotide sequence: TGTGCCAGCAGTTCTGGACAGAGCTACGAGCAGTACTTC.

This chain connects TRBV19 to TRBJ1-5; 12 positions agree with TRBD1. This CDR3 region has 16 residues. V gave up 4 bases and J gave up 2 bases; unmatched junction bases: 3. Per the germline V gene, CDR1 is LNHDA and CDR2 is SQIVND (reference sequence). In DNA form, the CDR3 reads TGTGCCAGTAGTACCGGGACAGGGGGCCGCAATCAGCCCCAGCATTTT. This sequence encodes CASSTGTGGRNQPQHF. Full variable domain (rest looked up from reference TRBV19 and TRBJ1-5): DGGITQSPKYLFRKEGQNVTLSCEQNLNHDAMYWYRQDPGQGLRLIYYSQIVNDFQKGDIAEGYSVSREKKESFPLTVTSAQKNPTAFYLCASSTGTGGRNQPQHFGDGTRLSIL.

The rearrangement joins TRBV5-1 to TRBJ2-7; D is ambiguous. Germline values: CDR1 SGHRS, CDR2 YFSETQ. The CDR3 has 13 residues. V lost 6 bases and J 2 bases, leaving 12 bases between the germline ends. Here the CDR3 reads CASTGPLTYEQYF. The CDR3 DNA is TGCGCCAGCACCGGGCCTTTAACCTACGAGCAGTACTTC.

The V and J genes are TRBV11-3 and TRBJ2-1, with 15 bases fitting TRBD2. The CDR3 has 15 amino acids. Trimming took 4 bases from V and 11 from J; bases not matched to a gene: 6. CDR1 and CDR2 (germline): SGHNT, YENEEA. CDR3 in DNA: TGTGCCAGCAGCTCCGGGACTAGCGGGAGGATGAAGCAGTTCTTC. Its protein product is CASSSGTSGRMKQFF.

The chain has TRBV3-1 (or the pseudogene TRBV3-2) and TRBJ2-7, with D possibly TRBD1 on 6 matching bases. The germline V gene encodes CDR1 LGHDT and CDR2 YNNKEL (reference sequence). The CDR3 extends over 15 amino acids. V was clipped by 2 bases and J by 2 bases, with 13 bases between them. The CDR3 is CASSQPQGSPYEQYF. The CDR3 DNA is TGTGCCAGCAGCCAACCACAGGGATCTCCCTACGAGCAGTACTTC.

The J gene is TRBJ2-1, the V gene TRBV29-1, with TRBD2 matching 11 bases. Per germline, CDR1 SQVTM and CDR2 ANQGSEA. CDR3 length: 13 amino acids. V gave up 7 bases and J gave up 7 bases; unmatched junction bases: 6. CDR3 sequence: CSAWASGRNEQFF. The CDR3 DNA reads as TGCAGCGCCTGGGCTAGCGGGAGGAATGAGCAGTTCTTC.

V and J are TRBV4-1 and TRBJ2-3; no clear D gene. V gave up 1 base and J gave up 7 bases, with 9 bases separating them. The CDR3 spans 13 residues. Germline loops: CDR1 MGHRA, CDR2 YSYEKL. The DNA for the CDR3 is TGCGCCAGCAGCCAAGGACGACGAAATACGCAGTATTTT. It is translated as CASSQGRRNTQYF.

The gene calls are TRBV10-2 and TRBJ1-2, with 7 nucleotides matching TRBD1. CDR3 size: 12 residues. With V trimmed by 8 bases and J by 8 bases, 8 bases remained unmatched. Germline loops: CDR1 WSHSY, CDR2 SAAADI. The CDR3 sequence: CASFTGEGGYTF. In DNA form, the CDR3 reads TGCGCCAGCTTCACAGGGGAGGGAGGCTACACCTTC.